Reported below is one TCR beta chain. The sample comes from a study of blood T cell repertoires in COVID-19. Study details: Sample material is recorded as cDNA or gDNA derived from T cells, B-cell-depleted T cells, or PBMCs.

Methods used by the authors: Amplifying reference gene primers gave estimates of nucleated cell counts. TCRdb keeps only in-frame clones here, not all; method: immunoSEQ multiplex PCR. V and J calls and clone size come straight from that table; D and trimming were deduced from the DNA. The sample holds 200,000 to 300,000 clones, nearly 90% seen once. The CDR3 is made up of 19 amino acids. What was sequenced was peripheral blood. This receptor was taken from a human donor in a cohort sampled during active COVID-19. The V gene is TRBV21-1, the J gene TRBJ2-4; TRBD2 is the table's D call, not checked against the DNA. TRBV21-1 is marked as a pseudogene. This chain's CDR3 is CASSKGGLPTGLAKNIQYF. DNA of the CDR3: TGTGCCAGCAGCAAAGGGGGACTCCCGACGGGGCTCGCCAAAAACATTCAGTACTTC.